A selection of T cell receptor beta chains follows, all from one sample in a study of PD-1 blockade in classical Hodgkin lymphoma. Profiling relied on immunoSEQ multiplex PCR, and the TCRdb table lists in-frame clones only, not all of them. This table has 89,000 or so clones, around 90% appearing once. The sequences come from peripheral blood mononuclear cells (PBMCs), collected before the second cycle of nivolumab. These receptors were taken from a human donor with classical Hodgkin lymphoma. CDR3s include the opening cysteine and the closing phenylalanine or tryptophan. D genes are given only for firm matches. The size field is filled for only some rows; it gives once, few, many or a size class.

v_gene: TRBV19; j_gene: TRBJ2-1; d_gene: TRBD2; abundance: NA; CDR3nt: TGTGCCAGTAGTCTACCCGGACTAGCGAGCAATGAGCAGTTCTTC; CDR3aa: CASSLPGLASNEQFF
v_gene: TRBV27; j_gene: TRBJ2-1; d_gene: TRBD2; abundance: NA; CDR3nt: TGTGCCAGCAGTTTACGGACTAGCGGGGGGTACAATGAGCAGTTCTTC; CDR3aa: CASSLRTSGGYNEQFF
v_gene: TRBV27; j_gene: TRBJ1-1; d_gene: NA; abundance: NA; CDR3nt: TGTGCCAGCAGTCCCCTGTTAGGGGTGAACACTGAAGCTTTCTTT; CDR3aa: CASSPLLGVNTEAFF
v_gene: TRBV10-1; j_gene: TRBJ2-1; d_gene: NA; abundance: once; CDR3nt: TGCGCCAGCAGTGAGTCCCCAGGGGCTGATGGAAGTGAGCAGTTCTTC; CDR3aa: CASSESPGADGSEQFF
v_gene: TRBV29-1; j_gene: TRBJ2-7; d_gene: NA; abundance: NA; CDR3nt: TGCAGCGTTGAAGTGGGTCCGTCGGGAGCGGGCGAGCAGTACTTC; CDR3aa: CSVEVGPSGAGEQYF
v_gene: TRBV5-1; j_gene: TRBJ2-2; d_gene: NA; abundance: NA; CDR3nt: TGCGCCAGCAACGAGGGAACAGGGATTAACACCGGGGAGCTGTTTTTT; CDR3aa: CASNEGTGINTGELFF
v_gene: TRBV18; j_gene: TRBJ2-5; d_gene: TRBD1; abundance: NA; CDR3nt: TGTGCCAGCTCGGGACAGGGCCCAGAGACCCAGTACTTC; CDR3aa: CASSGQGPETQYF
v_gene: TRBV28; j_gene: TRBJ2-5; d_gene: NA; abundance: NA; CDR3nt: TGTGCCAGCAGCCAGATTGACAAGAGGACCCAGTACTTC; CDR3aa: CASSQIDKRTQYF
v_gene: TRBV14; j_gene: TRBJ1-2; d_gene: NA; abundance: NA; CDR3nt: TGTGCCAGCAGCCAAGAAGGTAGTGGCTACACCTTC; CDR3aa: CASSQEGSGYTF
v_gene: TRBV7-6; j_gene: TRBJ2-1; d_gene: NA; abundance: once; CDR3nt: TGTGCCAGCAGCCTGACCCGAAGCTCCTACAATGAGCAGTTCTTC; CDR3aa: CASSLTRSSYNEQFF
v_gene: TRBV18; j_gene: TRBJ2-3; d_gene: NA; abundance: NA; CDR3nt: TGTGCCAGCTCACCTCTTCACCGGGGGCTAGGGGGAGATACGCAGTATTTT; CDR3aa: CASSPLHRGLGGDTQYF
v_gene: TRBV7-3; j_gene: TRBJ2-3; d_gene: NA; abundance: NA; CDR3nt: TGTGCCAGCAGCTTAAGAGGTGGCGCACGCACAGATACGCAGTATTTT; CDR3aa: CASSLRGGARTDTQYF
v_gene: TRBV7-2; j_gene: TRBJ2-2; d_gene: NA; abundance: NA; CDR3nt: TGTGCCAGCAGCTTATCAGTGAAGTCTACCGGGGAGCTGTTTTTT; CDR3aa: CASSLSVKSTGELFF
v_gene: TRBV5-1; j_gene: TRBJ2-2; d_gene: NA; abundance: NA; CDR3nt: TGCGCCAGCAGCCTAATCCGGGACCGCAACACCGGGGAGCTGTTTTTT; CDR3aa: CASSLIRDRNTGELFF
v_gene: TRBV28; j_gene: TRBJ2-1; d_gene: NA; abundance: NA; CDR3nt: TGTGCCAGCAGTTCTCACTTTAGCGGAATTTCCTACAATGAGCAGTTCTTC; CDR3aa: CASSSHFSGISYNEQFF
v_gene: TRBV6-5; j_gene: TRBJ2-2; d_gene: TRBD1; abundance: once; CDR3nt: TGTGCCAGCAGTCGGGCAGGGGGCACCGGGGAGCTGTTTTTT; CDR3aa: CASSRAGGTGELFF
v_gene: TRBV18; j_gene: TRBJ1-2; d_gene: TRBD1; abundance: NA; CDR3nt: TGTGCCAGCTCATCGGACAGGGACTATGGCTACACCTTC; CDR3aa: CASSSDRDYGYTF
v_gene: TRBV5-1; j_gene: TRBJ2-7; d_gene: NA; abundance: NA; CDR3nt: TGCGCCAGCAGCTTGGCCCGGGGTTGGTCCTACGAGCAGTACTTC; CDR3aa: CASSLARGWSYEQYF
v_gene: TRBV30; j_gene: TRBJ1-5; d_gene: NA; abundance: NA; CDR3nt: TGTGCCTGGAGTGGGGGGGAGTCACAGCCCCAGCATTTT; CDR3aa: CAWSGGESQPQHF
v_gene: TRBV5-1; j_gene: TRBJ2-1; d_gene: TRBD1; abundance: NA; CDR3nt: TGCGCCAGCAGCTTGGGGACAGGGCGTCCATACAATGAGCAGTTCTTC; CDR3aa: CASSLGTGRPYNEQFF
v_gene: TRBV4-2; j_gene: TRBJ2-1; d_gene: NA; abundance: NA; CDR3nt: TGTGCCAGCAGCCACCCTAACGTGGTTGAGCAGTTCTTC; CDR3aa: CASSHPNVVEQFF
v_gene: TRBV2; j_gene: TRBJ1-6; d_gene: NA; abundance: NA; CDR3nt: TGTGCCAGCAGTGTGAGTGGGTGGAGAGGTAATTCACCCCTCCACTTT; CDR3aa: CASSVSGWRGNSPLHF
v_gene: TRBV27; j_gene: TRBJ1-1; d_gene: NA; abundance: NA; CDR3nt: TGTGCCAGCAGTTTGGGGGTTGGCACTGAAGCTTTCTTT; CDR3aa: CASSLGVGTEAFF
v_gene: TRBV10-2; j_gene: TRBJ2-7; d_gene: NA; abundance: NA; CDR3nt: TGCGCCAGCAGTGTCTCCTACGAGCAGTACTTC; CDR3aa: CASSVSYEQYF
v_gene: TRBV14; j_gene: TRBJ1-1; d_gene: NA; abundance: NA; CDR3nt: TGTGCCAGCAGCCTCACGGACCGGAACACTGAAGCTTTCTTT; CDR3aa: CASSLTDRNTEAFF
v_gene: TRBV9; j_gene: TRBJ2-7; d_gene: NA; abundance: NA; CDR3nt: TGTGCCAGCAGCCCCCGAGGAGGGTCCTACGAGCAGTACTTC; CDR3aa: CASSPRGGSYEQYF
v_gene: TRBV27; j_gene: TRBJ1-2; d_gene: TRBD1; abundance: NA; CDR3nt: TGTGCCAGCAGTCCGTTACAGGGGGCAATAGGGGACGGGGGCTACACCTTC; CDR3aa: CASSPLQGAIGDGGYTF
v_gene: TRBV19; j_gene: TRBJ2-3; d_gene: NA; abundance: NA; CDR3nt: TGTGCCACCGCAGTATTGCCAGATACGCAGTATTTT; CDR3aa: CATAVLPDTQYF
v_gene: TRBV5-1; j_gene: TRBJ1-3; d_gene: NA; abundance: NA; CDR3nt: TGCGCCACCGGATCTGGAAACACCATATATTTT; CDR3aa: CATGSGNTIYF
v_gene: TRBV27; j_gene: TRBJ2-3; d_gene: TRBD1; abundance: NA; CDR3nt: TGTGCCAGCAGCTCACCAGGGGGCACCACAGATACGCAGTATTTT; CDR3aa: CASSSPGGTTDTQYF
v_gene: TRBV7-9; j_gene: TRBJ2-3; d_gene: NA; abundance: NA; CDR3nt: TGTGCCAGCAGCTTGCCCAGGGTTGATACGCAGTATTTT; CDR3aa: CASSLPRVDTQYF
v_gene: TRBV28; j_gene: TRBJ2-1; d_gene: TRBD1; abundance: NA; CDR3nt: TGTGCCAGCACTACCGGGACAGGGGTCTACAATGAGCAGTTCTTC; CDR3aa: CASTTGTGVYNEQFF
v_gene: TRBV6-6; j_gene: TRBJ1-5; d_gene: TRBD1; abundance: NA; CDR3nt: TGTGCCAGCAATCCAGGGGGCGCGGATCAGCCCCAGCATTTT; CDR3aa: CASNPGGADQPQHF
v_gene: TRBV11-2; j_gene: TRBJ2-5; d_gene: TRBD1; abundance: NA; CDR3nt: TGTGCCAGCAGCCTCGACAGGGGACAAGAGACCCAGTACTTC; CDR3aa: CASSLDRGQETQYF
v_gene: TRBV2; j_gene: TRBJ1-5; d_gene: NA; abundance: once; CDR3nt: TGTGCCAGCGCCCAAAACAGGGTTTCGGTTCAGCCCCAGCATTTT; CDR3aa: CASAQNRVSVQPQHF
v_gene: TRBV7-2; j_gene: TRBJ1-1; d_gene: NA; abundance: NA; CDR3nt: TGTGCCAGCAGCTTAGTTGGCAGGACCAACACTGAAGCTTTCTTT; CDR3aa: CASSLVGRTNTEAFF
v_gene: TRBV7-2; j_gene: TRBJ1-5; d_gene: NA; abundance: NA; CDR3nt: TGTGCCAGCAGCTTAAAAGGAGATCAGCCCCAGCATTTT; CDR3aa: CASSLKGDQPQHF
v_gene: TRBV6-6; j_gene: TRBJ1-3; d_gene: NA; abundance: NA; CDR3nt: TGTGCCAGCAGTTACTTACGGGGTGCCGGAAACACCATATATTTT; CDR3aa: CASSYLRGAGNTIYF
v_gene: TRBV27; j_gene: TRBJ1-5; d_gene: NA; abundance: NA; CDR3nt: TGTGCCAGCAGTTTTCAGGGGTCGGGCAATCAGCCCCAGCATTTT; CDR3aa: CASSFQGSGNQPQHF
v_gene: TRBV11-2; j_gene: TRBJ1-4; d_gene: NA; abundance: NA; CDR3nt: TGTGCCAGCAGCGTTGCAGGGGTCGGAGAAAAACTGTTTTTT; CDR3aa: CASSVAGVGEKLFF
v_gene: TRBV30; j_gene: TRBJ1-4; d_gene: NA; abundance: NA; CDR3nt: TGTGCCTGGAGGTCCGGATACGCAACTAATGAAAAACTGTTTTTT; CDR3aa: CAWRSGYATNEKLFF
v_gene: TRBV9; j_gene: TRBJ1-1; d_gene: NA; abundance: NA; CDR3nt: TGTGCCAGCAGCGTAGCCGTTGGCGGGGCTGAAGCTTTCTTT; CDR3aa: CASSVAVGGAEAFF
v_gene: TRBV12-5; j_gene: TRBJ2-7; d_gene: TRBD2; abundance: once; CDR3nt: TGTGCTAGTGGTTTTACCACCCCCACTAGCGTAACTTACGAGCAGTACTTC; CDR3aa: CASGFTTPTSVTYEQYF
v_gene: TRBV9; j_gene: TRBJ1-2; d_gene: NA; abundance: few; CDR3nt: TGTGCCAGCAGCGTCAGGGCCACAAACTATGGCTACACCTTC; CDR3aa: CASSVRATNYGYTF
v_gene: TRBV5-1; j_gene: TRBJ2-6; d_gene: TRBD2; abundance: once; CDR3nt: TGCGCCAGCAGCTTATACACCGGGAGGCCCTCTGGGGCCAACGTCCTGACTTTC; CDR3aa: CASSLYTGRPSGANVLTF
v_gene: TRBV9; j_gene: TRBJ2-7; d_gene: NA; abundance: NA; CDR3nt: TGTGCCAGCAGCGACCCAATCCATAGTGGTACACCAGCCTACGAGCAGTACTTC; CDR3aa: CASSDPIHSGTPAYEQYF
v_gene: TRBV15; j_gene: TRBJ2-5; d_gene: NA; abundance: NA; CDR3nt: TGTGCCACCAGCGGGCGTACCCCCCAAGAGACCCAGTACTTC; CDR3aa: CATSGRTPQETQYF
v_gene: TRBV7-9; j_gene: TRBJ1-1; d_gene: NA; abundance: NA; CDR3nt: TGTGCCAGCAGCTTAGGAGTCAGGGTCATGAACACTGAAGCTTTCTTT; CDR3aa: CASSLGVRVMNTEAFF
v_gene: TRBV6-1; j_gene: TRBJ1-5; d_gene: TRBD1; abundance: NA; CDR3nt: TGTGCCACATATGGCAGGGGGGATCAGCCCCAGCATTTT; CDR3aa: CATYGRGDQPQHF
v_gene: TRBV2; j_gene: TRBJ2-3; d_gene: NA; abundance: few; CDR3nt: TGTGCCAGCAGGAACGGCTTTTCTAGCACAGATACGCAGTATTTT; CDR3aa: CASRNGFSSTDTQYF
v_gene: TRBV27; j_gene: TRBJ1-4; d_gene: NA; abundance: NA; CDR3nt: TGTGCCAGCAGTTTATTGGCAGTTCGTAATGAAAAACTGTTTTTT; CDR3aa: CASSLLAVRNEKLFF
v_gene: TRBV27; j_gene: TRBJ1-2; d_gene: TRBD1; abundance: NA; CDR3nt: TGTGCCAGCAGAAGCCAGGGACCAGGGGGTAATGGCTACACCTTC; CDR3aa: CASRSQGPGGNGYTF
v_gene: TRBV28; j_gene: TRBJ2-1; d_gene: NA; abundance: NA; CDR3nt: TGTGCCAGCAGGTCCTCTGTAGGCGGGGCTGGCAATGAGCAGTTCTTC; CDR3aa: CASRSSVGGAGNEQFF
v_gene: TRBV10-3; j_gene: TRBJ2-6; d_gene: NA; abundance: NA; CDR3nt: TGTGCCATCACCCGCGGGGCCGGATCTGGGGCCAACGTCCTGACTTTC; CDR3aa: CAITRGAGSGANVLTF
v_gene: TRBV6-1; j_gene: TRBJ2-7; d_gene: NA; abundance: once; CDR3nt: TGTGCCAGCAGTGAAGAAGGAGGTTCGTCCTACGAGCAGTACTTC; CDR3aa: CASSEEGGSSYEQYF
v_gene: TRBV19; j_gene: TRBJ1-1; d_gene: TRBD1; abundance: NA; CDR3nt: TGTGCCAGTAGTATCCAGGGGGCTGAAGCTTTCTTT; CDR3aa: CASSIQGAEAFF
v_gene: TRBV28; j_gene: TRBJ1-1; d_gene: NA; abundance: NA; CDR3nt: TGTGCCAGCAGTTTACCCGGGGTGAACACTGAAGCTTTCTTT; CDR3aa: CASSLPGVNTEAFF